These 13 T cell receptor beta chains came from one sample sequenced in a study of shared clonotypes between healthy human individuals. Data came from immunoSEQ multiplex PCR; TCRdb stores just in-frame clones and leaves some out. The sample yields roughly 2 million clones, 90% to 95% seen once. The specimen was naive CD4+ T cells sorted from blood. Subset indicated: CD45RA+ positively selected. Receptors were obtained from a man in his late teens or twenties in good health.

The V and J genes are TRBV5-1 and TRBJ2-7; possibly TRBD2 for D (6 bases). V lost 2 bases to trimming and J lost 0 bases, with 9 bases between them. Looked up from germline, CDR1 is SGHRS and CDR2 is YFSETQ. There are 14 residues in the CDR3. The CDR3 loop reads CASSFLGSSYEQYF. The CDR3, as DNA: TGCGCCAGCAGCTTCCTCGGGAGCTCCTACGAGCAGTACTTC.

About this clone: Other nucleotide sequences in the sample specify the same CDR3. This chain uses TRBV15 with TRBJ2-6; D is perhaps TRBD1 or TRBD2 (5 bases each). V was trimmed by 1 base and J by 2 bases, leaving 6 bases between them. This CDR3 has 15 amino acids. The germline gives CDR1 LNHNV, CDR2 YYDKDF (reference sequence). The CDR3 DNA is TGTGCCACCAGCAGAGGAGGGGCTGGGGCCAACGTCCTGACTTTC. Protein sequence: CATSRGGAGANVLTF.

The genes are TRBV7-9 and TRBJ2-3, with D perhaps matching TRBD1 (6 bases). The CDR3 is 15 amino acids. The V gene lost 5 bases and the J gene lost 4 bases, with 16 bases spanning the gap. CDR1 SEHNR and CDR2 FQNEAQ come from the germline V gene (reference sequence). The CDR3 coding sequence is TGTGCCAGCAGCCCTGGGGACATAATTTCAGATACGCAGTATTTT. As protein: CASSPGDIISDTQYF.

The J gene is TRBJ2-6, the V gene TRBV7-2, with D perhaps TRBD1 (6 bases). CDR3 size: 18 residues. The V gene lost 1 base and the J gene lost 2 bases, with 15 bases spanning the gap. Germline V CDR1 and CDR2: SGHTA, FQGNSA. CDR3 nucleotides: TGTGCCAGCAGCTTAGGGAACCCAGGGGTGACTGGGGCCAACGTCCTGACTTTC. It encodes CASSLGNPGVTGANVLTF.

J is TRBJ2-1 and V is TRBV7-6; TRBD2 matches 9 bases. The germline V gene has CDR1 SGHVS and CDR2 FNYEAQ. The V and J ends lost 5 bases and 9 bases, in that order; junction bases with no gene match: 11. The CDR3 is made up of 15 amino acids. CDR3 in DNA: TGTGCCAGCAGCGGGGGTGCGGGAGGGCTCGGTGAGCAGTTCTTC. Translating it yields CASSGGAGGLGEQFF.

The CDR3 DNA reads as TGTGCCAGCAGCCCAAGGGGTAGTGTGAATGAGCAGTTCTTC. Protein sequence: CASSPRGSVNEQFF. V and J are TRBV5-4 and TRBJ2-1, with TRBD1 as a possible D gene (5 bases). The CDR3 contains 14 residues. Germline V gene data show CDR1 as SGHNT and CDR2 as YYREEE (reference sequence). V gave up 4 bases and J gave up 7 bases, with 15 bases separating them.

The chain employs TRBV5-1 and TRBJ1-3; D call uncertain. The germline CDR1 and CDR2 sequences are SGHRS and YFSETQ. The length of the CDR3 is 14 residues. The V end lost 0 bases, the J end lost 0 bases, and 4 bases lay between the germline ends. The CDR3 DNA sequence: TGCGCCAGCAGCTTGGACGTCTCTGGAAACACCATATATTTT. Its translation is CASSLDVSGNTIYF.

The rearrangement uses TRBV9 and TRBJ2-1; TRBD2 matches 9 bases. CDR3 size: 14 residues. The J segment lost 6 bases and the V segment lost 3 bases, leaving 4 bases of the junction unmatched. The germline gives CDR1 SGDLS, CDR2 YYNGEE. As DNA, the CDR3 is TGTGCCAGCAGCGCGGGACTAGCTTTCAATGAGCAGTTCTTC. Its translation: CASSAGLAFNEQFF. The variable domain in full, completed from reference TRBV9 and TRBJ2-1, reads DSGVTQTPKHLITATGQRVTLRCSPRSGDLSVYWYQQSLDQGLQFLIQYYNGEERAKGNILERFSAQQFPDLHSELNLSSLELGDSALYFCASSAGLAFNEQFFGPGTRLTVL.

The CDR3 DNA reads as TGCGCCAGCAGCCAAGCAGGGCCTGGTCTGGGCCTGCTCCACTTT. Its translation is CASSQAGPGLGLLHF. The J gene is TRBJ1-6, the V gene TRBV4-1; the D gene is possibly TRBD1 (5 bases). The CDR3 totals 15 residues. Germline CDR1 reads MGHRA; CDR2 reads YSYEKL. Trimming removed 1 base at V and 16 bases at J, with 20 bases between.

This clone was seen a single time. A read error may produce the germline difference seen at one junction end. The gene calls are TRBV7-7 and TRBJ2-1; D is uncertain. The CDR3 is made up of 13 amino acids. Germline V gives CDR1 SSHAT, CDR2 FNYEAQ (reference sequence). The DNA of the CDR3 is TGTGCTAGCAGCCCAATTGGACGCAATGAGCAGTTCTTC. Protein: CASSPIGRNEQFF.

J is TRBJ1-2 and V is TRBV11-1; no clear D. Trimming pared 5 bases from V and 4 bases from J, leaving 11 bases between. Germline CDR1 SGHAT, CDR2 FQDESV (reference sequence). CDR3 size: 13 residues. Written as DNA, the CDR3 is TGTGCCAGCAGCCCAGGAGGACCCTATGGCTACACCTTC. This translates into CASSPGGPYGYTF.

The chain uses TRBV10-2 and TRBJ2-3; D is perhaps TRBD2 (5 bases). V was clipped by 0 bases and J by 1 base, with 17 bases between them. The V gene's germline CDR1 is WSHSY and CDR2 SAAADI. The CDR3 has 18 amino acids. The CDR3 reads CASSESNRRSGGTDTQYF. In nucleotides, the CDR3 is TGCGCCAGCAGTGAGTCGAATCGGCGAAGCGGCGGCACAGATACGCAGTATTTT.

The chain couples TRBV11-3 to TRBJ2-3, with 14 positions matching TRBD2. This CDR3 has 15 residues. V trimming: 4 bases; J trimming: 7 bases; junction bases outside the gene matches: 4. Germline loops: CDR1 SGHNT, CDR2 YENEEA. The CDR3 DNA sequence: TGTGCCAGCAGCTCCGGACTAGCGGGGGGTCATACGCAGTATTTT. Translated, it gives CASSSGLAGGHTQYF.